This entry describes one T cell receptor beta chain. The CDR3 covers 11 residues. Trimming took 0 bases from V and 12 from J, leaving 6 bases between them. Germline lookup yields CDR1 MNHNY and CDR2 SVGAGI (reference sequence). The repertoire was sequenced with immunoSEQ multiplex PCR; TCRdb's copy has only in-frame clones and lacks some. Of 250,000 or so clones detected, approximately 89% appear once; the ten largest clones hold around 3.2%. These data come from a study of blood T cell repertoires in COVID-19. The origin of this receptor is a woman aged 40-49 years who had been exposed to COVID-19. Sequencing was performed on PBMCs or T cells enriched from blood (not recorded which). The chain combines TRBV6-6 with TRBJ1-5, with D uncertain. The CDR3 sequence is CASSYSYFQHF. In nucleotides, the CDR3 is TGTGCCAGCAGTTACTCTTATTTCCAGCATTTT.